This TCR beta chain was documented in a study of cytomegalovirus exposure and HLA in healthy donors. The primer mix had 60 Vbeta and 13 Jbeta primers. The assay was immunoSEQ multiplex PCR, and TCRdb's table has in-frame clones only and misses some. The sample consists of around 100,000 clones, approximately 85% of them appearing once. Concerning this clone: Its antigen is as yet unknown.

Study-wide results and limits: Prior analysis indicated that the majority of TCR beta V segments exhibited productivity approximately 87% or approximately 30% of the time. The authors considered a cluster of highly shared sequence variants likely to be a sequencing artifact.

Germline V lookup: CDR1 SGHVS, CDR2 FQNEAQ. This CDR3 spans 11 amino acids. The V end was cut by 7 bases, the J end by 2 bases, with 5 bases between. The TCR was taken from a man under 40 in good health and CMV-seronegative. The specimen was PBMCs. The rearrangement uses TRBV7-8 and TRBJ2-5, with D unclear. The CDR3 region is CASTEQETQYF. In DNA, the CDR3 is TGTGCCAGCACCGAGCAAGAGACCCAGTACTTC.